The 6 T cell receptor beta chains in this list originate from one sample, sequenced in a study of T cell changes during pregnancy in multiple sclerosis. TCRdb's copy holds only in-frame clones and misses some; the assay was immunoSEQ multiplex PCR. The table lists around 130,000 clones, approximately 93% of them singletons, with roughly 5.7% in the top ten. The material was peripheral blood, obtained before pregnancy. Every receptor here comes from a female donor with multiple sclerosis, enrolled in a pregnancy study.

The rearrangement joins TRBV19 to TRBJ2-3, with a possible D match to TRBD1 (6 bases). This CDR3 spans 15 amino acids. V shed 8 bases and J shed 2 bases, with 17 bases lying between them. Germline-derived CDR1 and CDR2 are LNHDA and SQIVND (reference sequence). The CDR3, as DNA: TGTGCCAGTTCTACAGGGACGGAGTACACAGATACGCAGTATTTT. Translated: CASSTGTEYTDTQYF.

The gene calls are TRBV19 and TRBJ2-5, with 7 bases matching TRBD1. CDR1 LNHDA and CDR2 SQIVND come from the germline V gene (reference sequence). CDR3 size: 16 residues. J gave up 1 base and V 4 bases, and 9 bases lay outside the gene matches. The CDR3 here is CASSSLGRGIQETQYF. CDR3 DNA sequence: TGTGCCAGTAGTAGTCTCGGCAGGGGGATCCAAGAGACCCAGTACTTC.

The CDR3 protein is CASSPITGSNQPQHF. CDR3 in DNA: TGTGCCAGCAGCCCAATCACAGGGAGCAATCAGCCCCAGCATTTT. This chain links TRBV6-6 with TRBJ1-5, with D possibly being TRBD1 (6 bases). Germline V gene data show CDR1 as MNHNY and CDR2 as SVGAGI (reference sequence). V was pared by 6 bases and J by 1 base, with 13 bases between. This CDR3 spans 15 amino acids.

J is TRBJ1-6 and V is TRBV9, with TRBD1 as a possible D gene (5 bases). The V end lost 3 bases, the J end lost 6 bases, and 7 bases lay between the germline ends. The CDR3 runs 13 residues. Germline-derived CDR1 and CDR2 are SGDLS and YYNGEE. The CDR3 nucleotides read TGTGCCAGCAGCGCCGGGGGTAATTCACCCCTCCACTTT. It yields the protein CASSAGGNSPLHF.

The chain is built from TRBV10-3 and TRBJ2-5; TRBD1 agrees at 7 bases. J gave up 4 bases and V 0 bases, and 2 bases lay outside the gene matches. The CDR3 contains 14 residues. The germline gives CDR1 ENHRY, CDR2 SYGVKD. The chain's CDR3 is CAISESTGIETQYF. The CDR3 DNA reads TGTGCCATCAGTGAGTCGACAGGGATAGAGACCCAGTACTTC.

The chain recombines TRBV7-9 with TRBJ2-7; no clear D gene. The CDR3 spans 13 residues. The germline CDR1 and CDR2 sequences are SEHNR and FQNEAQ (reference sequence). V was clipped by 5 bases and J by 2 bases, with 10 bases between them. The CDR3, as DNA: TGTGCCAGCAGCCTCCGAGGAACCTACGAGCAGTACTTC. Translated: CASSLRGTYEQYF.